A selection of T cell receptor beta chains follows, all from one sample in a study of blood T cell repertoires in COVID-19. TCRdb's table, derived via immunoSEQ multiplex PCR, lists solely in-frame clones and lacks some. Of some 120,000 clones listed, 85% to 90% were seen once; the top ten hold approximately 3%. The sample was peripheral blood. The receptor set was obtained from a woman older than 75 with COVID-19, enrolled during active disease. Each CDR3 is given with its conserved first and last residue. A D gene is named only where the DNA matches it firmly. Size is stated for part of the rows, as once, few or many counts, or as a class when the clone is expanded.

.	TRBV7-2	.	TRBJ1-4	TGTGCCAGCAGCTCCGGTAAAACTAATGAAAAACTGTTTTTT	CASSSGKTNEKLFF
TRBD2	TRBV3-1/TRBV3-2	once	TRBJ2-5	TGTGCCAGCAGCCCCTCAAGCGGGAGCCAAGAGACCCAGTACTTC	CASSPSSGSQETQYF
TRBD1	TRBV5-1	.	TRBJ1-4	TGCGCCAGCAGCTTGACCACGGGACAGGGGAGTGAAAAACTGTTTTTT	CASSLTTGQGSEKLFF
TRBD2	TRBV7-8	.	TRBJ2-6	TGTGCCAGCAGCCCCCGACTAGCGGGAACCCTCCCCGCCTCTGGGGCCAACGTCCTGACTTTC	CASSPRLAGTLPASGANVLTF
.	TRBV7-2	.	TRBJ2-6	TGTGCCAGCAGCTTAGGAGCAGCGTCTGGGGCCAACGTCCTGACTTTC	CASSLGAASGANVLTF
TRBD1	TRBV7-3	.	TRBJ2-7	TGTGCCAGCAGGCCAGACAGGGTTCGGGCCTACGAGCAGTACTTC	CASRPDRVRAYEQYF
.	TRBV5-4	.	TRBJ1-1	TGTGCCAGCAGAACCGGGGGAGGGAAGAACACTGAAGCTTTCTTT	CASRTGGGKNTEAFF
TRBD2	TRBV5-6	.	TRBJ2-2	TGTGCCACCCAACCAGGACTAGCGTATAGCACCGGGGAGCTGTTTTTT	CATQPGLAYSTGELFF
TRBD1	TRBV19	.	TRBJ1-5	TGTGCCAGTAGAACTGACAGGGGTCTGAATCAGCCCCAGCATTTT	CASRTDRGLNQPQHF
TRBD2	TRBV27	few	TRBJ2-5	TGTGCCAGCAGTTGGTCTAGCGGAGAGACCCAGTACTTC	CASSWSSGETQYF
TRBD1	TRBV11-2	.	TRBJ2-1	TGTGCCAGCAGCCGGACAGGGGGCTTTAGTGATGAGCAGTTCTTC	CASSRTGGFSDEQFF
TRBD1	TRBV19	.	TRBJ1-1	TGTGCCAGTAGTACCCCGGGACAGCGGACTGAAGCTTTCTTT	CASSTPGQRTEAFF
.	TRBV27	once	TRBJ1-5	TGTGCCAGCAGTCCCGGGACACCTTATCAGCCCCAGCATTTT	CASSPGTPYQPQHF
.	TRBV10-3	few	TRBJ2-3	TGTGCCCTCACACTTAGCGTGACTGATACGCAGTATTTT	CALTLSVTDTQYF
.	TRBV5-6	.	TRBJ2-6	TGTGCCAGCAGCTTTAGTGTAGCTGGGGCCAACGTCCTGACTTTC	CASSFSVAGANVLTF
.	TRBV19	once	TRBJ1-5	TGTGCCAGCCGCCGGGGGGGCGGTCAAGGACAGCCCCAGCATTTT	CASRRGGGQGQPQHF
TRBD1	TRBV7-9	.	TRBJ2-7	TGTGCCAGCAGCTTAGTGGGGATCGGGACAGGGAAGGACGAGCAGTACTTC	CASSLVGIGTGKDEQYF
TRBD1	TRBV10-3	.	TRBJ2-5	TGTGCCATCAAACCACAGGGGGCGAAGGAGACCCAGTACTTC	CAIKPQGAKETQYF
TRBD2	TRBV7-2	.	TRBJ2-1	TGTGCCAGCAGCTCTCAACTAGCGGGAGCCGAGCAGTTCTTC	CASSSQLAGAEQFF
TRBD2	TRBV6-2/TRBV6-3	.	TRBJ2-5	TGTGCCAGCAGTTACTCCGGGGCGGGAGCCCAAGAGACCCAGTACTTC	CASSYSGAGAQETQYF
.	TRBV5-1	.	TRBJ1-6	TGCGCCAGCAGCTTGGAGGGGATCCATAATTCACCCCTCCACTTT	CASSLEGIHNSPLHF
.	TRBV18	once	TRBJ2-3	TGTGCCAGCTCACTTCGGACAGACACAGATACGCAGTATTTT	CASSLRTDTDTQYF
TRBD2	TRBV4-3	.	TRBJ2-3	TGCGCCAGCAGCCAAGATTGGGCTAGCGGAAACACAGATACGCAGTATTTT	CASSQDWASGNTDTQYF
.	TRBV3-1/TRBV3-2	.	TRBJ2-7	TGTGCCAGCAGCCAAGATCCAGCGCAGAGCTCCTACGAGCAGTACTTC	CASSQDPAQSSYEQYF
.	TRBV6-2/TRBV6-3	.	TRBJ2-1	TGTGCCAGCAGTTCCCCCGAGGGGACAAATTGGGACAATGAGCAGTTCTTC	CASSSPEGTNWDNEQFF
.	TRBV29-1	.	TRBJ2-2	TGCAGCGTTGAAGGCCCTTCAGGAAGCACCGGGGAGCTGTTTTTT	CSVEGPSGSTGELFF
TRBD2	TRBV4-2	.	TRBJ2-6	TGTGCCAGCAGCCAAGATGCGAGTAGCGGGACCAACTCTGGGGCCAACGTCCTGACTTTC	CASSQDASSGTNSGANVLTF
.	TRBV7-2	.	TRBJ2-1	TGTGCCAGCAGCTTAGATATCGCGGGCGGACGAAGGAATGAGCAGTTCTTC	CASSLDIAGGRRNEQFF
TRBD1	TRBV10-1	few	TRBJ1-5	TGCGCCAGCAGTGTTTTCGGCAGGGGGCATCAGCCCCAGCATTTT	CASSVFGRGHQPQHF
TRBD2	TRBV5-6	.	TRBJ2-5	TGTGCCAGCAGCTTGGTAATAGCGGGAGTACGAGAGACCCAGTACTTC	CASSLVIAGVRETQYF
.	TRBV28	.	TRBJ1-2	TGTGCCAGCAGTTTGCGGCGTGGCTACACCTTC	CASSLRRGYTF
TRBD1	TRBV15	once	TRBJ1-3	TGTGCCACCAGCAGGGACAGGGCCACTGCAGGAAACACCATATATTTT	CATSRDRATAGNTIYF
TRBD2	TRBV18	.	TRBJ2-7	TGTGCCAGCTCATCAGCGGGAGAAGACGAGCAGTACTTC	CASSSAGEDEQYF
.	TRBV27	.	TRBJ2-7	TGTGCCAGCAGTCTCCGGGACGGGGGTTCCTACGAGCAGTACTTC	CASSLRDGGSYEQYF
.	TRBV2	.	TRBJ1-2	TGTGCCAGCAGCGAAGGTAGCGGCTACACCTTC	CASSEGSGYTF
.	TRBV4-2	.	TRBJ1-2	TGTGCCAGCAGCCAAGTAGGGGTTACTATGGGCTACACCTTC	CASSQVGVTMGYTF
TRBD1	TRBV19	.	TRBJ1-1	TGTGCCAGTACACAGCGGACAGGGACTGGTGGGGGTGAAGCTTTCTTT	CASTQRTGTGGGEAFF
.	TRBV14	.	TRBJ1-2	TGTGCCAGCAGCCAAGCGAGAATCAGACTGTATGGCTACACCTTC	CASSQARIRLYGYTF
TRBD1	TRBV10-2	.	TRBJ2-7	TGCGCCAGCAGTAGGGACAGCGATTTTTACGAGCAGTACTTC	CASSRDSDFYEQYF
.	TRBV27	.	TRBJ2-5	TGTGCCAGCAGTAGGGGGACCAGTGTAGAGACCCAGTACTTC	CASSRGTSVETQYF
TRBD2	TRBV10-3	few	TRBJ2-7	TGTGCCAGCCGGCGGGAGGAGGGCGGCGAGCAGTACTTC	CASRREEGGEQYF
.	TRBV12-5	once	TRBJ2-3	TGTGCTAGTGCCGTCCAGAGCGGTACGCAGTATTTT	CASAVQSGTQYF
.	TRBV7-9	.	TRBJ2-7	TGTGCCAGCAGTTATGGGGGCGTGGGAGTCCCCTACGAGCAGTACTTC	CASSYGGVGVPYEQYF
.	TRBV6-6	.	TRBJ2-5	TGTGCCAGCAGTCCCCTCCAGGGAGGAGGCGAGACCCAGTACTTC	CASSPLQGGGETQYF
TRBD1	TRBV27	.	TRBJ2-7	TGTGCCAGCAGGCGGACCGGGACAGGGGGATACGAGCAGTACTTC	CASRRTGTGGYEQYF
TRBD1	TRBV4-2	.	TRBJ2-1	TGTGCCAGCAGCCTCTACGCCGGACAGGGGGATTCTGAGCAGTTCTTC	CASSLYAGQGDSEQFF
.	TRBV28	few	TRBJ1-2	TGTGCCAGCAGTCCCGGGGGTTATGGCTACACCTTC	CASSPGGYGYTF
TRBD2	TRBV9	.	TRBJ2-1	TGTGCCAGCAGTCGGGGACTAGCGGGAGGGCCCCTCCTCGATGAGCAGTTCTTC	CASSRGLAGGPLLDEQFF
.	TRBV9	.	TRBJ2-7	TGTGCCAGCAGCGTAGGGGAAGGCGGGTACAGCGACGAGCAGTACTTC	CASSVGEGGYSDEQYF
TRBD1	TRBV4-3	.	TRBJ2-5	TGCGCCAGCAGCCCCTGGACAGGGGGCCCCCAAGAGACCCAGTACTTC	CASSPWTGGPQETQYF
.	TRBV4-3	.	TRBJ1-1	TGCGCCAGCAGCCAAGATCATAGGACAGTGAGAACTGAAGCTTTCTTT	CASSQDHRTVRTEAFF
.	TRBV6-5	.	TRBJ1-4	TGTGCCAGCAAGAACAGGGAACGGGGTGAAAAACTGTTTTTT	CASKNRERGEKLFF
TRBD2	TRBV6-5	.	TRBJ2-5	TGTGCCGCGGGGAGGGACCAGACCCAGTACTTC	CAAGRDQTQYF
.	TRBV6-5	.	TRBJ1-1	TGTGCCAGCAGTTTGAGTAACCTGAACACTGAAGCTTTCTTT	CASSLSNLNTEAFF
.	TRBV28	.	TRBJ2-7	TGTGCCAGCAGTTTAGGCAGGGTTTACTTC	CASSLGRVYF
.	TRBV28	.	TRBJ1-5	TGTGCCAGCAGTTCTGAGGCCTTCCGGGGGGCGAGCAATCAGCCCCAGCATTTT	CASSSEAFRGASNQPQHF
.	TRBV6-5	few	TRBJ1-4	TGTGCCAGCAGCCAAGGGCAGGGGTTTGAAAAACTGTTTTTT	CASSQGQGFEKLFF